This T cell receptor (beta chain) was obtained from a study of cytomegalovirus exposure and HLA in healthy donors (dated 2017 in TCRdb). About the study as a whole: In an earlier analysis of approximately 640 of the donors, under 300 Gb of sequence data and approximately 100 million unique TCR beta sequences from some 170 million T cells were reported. An early release covering 550 to 650 HLA-typed donors comprised approximately 290 gigabases of sequencing data and approximately 85 million unique TCR sequences. Of the 350 to 450 genotyped donors, roughly 80% were placed in the genetic ancestry cluster associated with self-reported Caucasian donors. The study aimed to test whether signatures of past pathogen exposure could be identified by cataloging public T cell receptors. The T cell repertoires of 700 or so subjects were profiled by immunosequencing and related to cytomegalovirus serostatus. Besides the first cohort of about 730 subjects, a separate validation cohort made up of roughly 120 different subjects was used. The study combined high-throughput TCR immunosequencing, statistical association of individual TCRs with disease status, and machine learning to predict cytomegalovirus infection status. In a later analysis, previously published TCR beta repertoires from 550 to 750 donors were re-analyzed and high-resolution HLA genotyping was added so that TCR occurrence patterns could be studied. In the later analysis, no new phenotypic data were used to find candidate immune exposures; instead, reliance was placed on TCR beta sequences and their occurrence across donors. An earlier analysis of 587 of the donors used high-throughput TCR beta sequencing to judge whether each TCR beta V gene segment behaved as functional or pseudogenic. Donor age, sex, ethnicity and CMV serostatus were collected together with the repertoire data. Genome-wide SNP genotypes for about 65% of the 666 donors were used in a later genetic analysis, which treated that subset as a discovery cohort. All discovery cohort repertoires had been generated on a single sequencing platform. HLA typing covered class I and class II loci at four-digit resolution. Typing coverage varied by locus: 629-630 donors for A, B, C, DRB1 and DQB1; roughly 520 for DQA1; about 570 for DPA1; around 450 for DPB1. Roughly 5 DR-DQ haplotypes were handled as single units for association and clustering, since linkage in the cohort was strong. Across 300 to 500 genotyped donors of the cohort, an average of about 220,000 unique TCR beta nucleotide sequences per donor were sequenced, and around 20% of those sequences were non-productive. The investigation overall reported the following: In vitro tests confirmed that three of the cytomegalovirus-associated TCR beta chains recognize cytomegalovirus antigens. Some IMGT-functional V segments, including TRBV6-2 and TRBV6-3, could not be distinguished by the 87-base-pair reads and were therefore excluded. The study gave a list of about 170 TCR beta chains associated with cytomegalovirus. A cluster of highly shared sequence variants was judged likely to be a technical artifact of the sequencing pipeline. In a later analysis, HLA-associated TCR beta chains were found to be more clonally expanded and to have lower generation probabilities than equally common non-associated chains. Strong co-occurrence of HLA alleles, especially DR and DQ, made assigning TCR associations to individual alleles difficult. A further reported finding was that TCR beta sequences accurately predicted the HLA-A and HLA-B alleles for most subjects in the first cohort. At a false discovery rate of 0.05, a later analysis linked some 17,000 TCR beta sequences to specific HLA alleles. Roughly uniform sequencing depth across donors was assumed in presence/absence analyses, although this assumption may not hold. Because HLA typing was unavailable for some donors at each locus, only the typed subset was used in association tests. Most TCR sequences were observed very rarely across donors, whereas some public TCRs were present in many individuals. The classifier was reported to diagnose cytomegalovirus status with high specificity and sensitivity in both the original and validation cohorts. An earlier analysis of 450 to 750 of the donors showed that most TCR beta V segments appeared in productive rearrangements either about 90% or about 30% of the time, which broadly matched IMGT annotations. A later analysis found that TCR association rates varied across HLA loci, with DRB1 alleles showing the most associated TCRs and HLA-C alleles the fewest. The only immune exposure information available for the cohort was CMV serostatus. The authors suggested that the approach could potentially be extended to other disease states and immunological phenotypes. In this cohort, only TCR beta chains were sequenced, and detectable features were limited by the absence of alpha or paired-chain data. In a later analysis, most CMV-associated TCR beta chains were found to appear HLA-restricted, with HLA associations seemingly driven largely by CMV exposure. The earlier analysis of some 540 of the donors excluded fewer than 20 rarely observed V segments, including chromosome 9 orphons, because counts were too low. Linkage disequilibrium might explain the correlated functional status among segregating V segments, but an unknown experimental factor could not be excluded. According to a later genetic analysis, donors in an Asian-associated ancestry cluster had fewer N-insertions in productive TCRs than the approximately 630-donor mean. In a later analysis, several top co-occurrence clusters were reported to appear linked to parvovirus B19, influenza, CMV and Epstein-Barr virus. An association between a missense DCLRE1C variant and V-gene and J-gene trimming of TCR beta chains was found in a later genetic analysis and replicated in an independent cohort.

The library was obtained by the immunoSEQ multiplex PCR assay. The multiplex PCR relied on a mix of 60 forward primers for TCR Vbeta segments and 13 reverse primers for TCR Jbeta segments. A multiplex PCR assay on genomic DNA amplified the CDR3 region of rearranged TCR beta genes. The Illumina HiSeq System was used to sequence the amplified TCR beta libraries as 87-base-pair reads. The study's own analysis went as follows. A later analysis counted tens of millions of unique TCR beta chains across the 700 or so repertoires, and around 9.9 million of these chains were shared by at least two donors. To remove PCR and sequencing errors, raw reads were error-corrected and collapsed into unique sequences using a nearest-neighbor algorithm that merged closely related sequences. V, D and J gene segments were assigned by aligning CDR3 sequences to IMGT reference sequences. For a sequence to be retained, a match of at least six nucleotides was required to both a V gene segment and a J gene segment. A rearrangement counted as productive if the CDR3 had no stop codons and remained in frame with V and J, and every other rearrangement counted as non-productive. Following IMGT convention, CDR3 was defined as the stretch from the second conserved V-encoded cysteine to the conserved J-encoded phenylalanine. The earlier analysis of 500 to 600 of the donors excluded sequences that lacked an unambiguous match to a single V gene segment. An earlier analysis of 587 of the donors classified V segments as functional when productive rearrangements were above 56.7% and as segregating when the standard deviation between donors was above 5%. To diagnose cytomegalovirus status from the catalog of TCR beta chain sequences, a statistical classification framework was built. A later analysis assigned V and J genes by comparing TCR nucleotide sequences with IMGT/GENE-DB human TR gene sequences. A later analysis assigned CDR3 sequences and most-parsimonious VDJ recombination scenarios with the TCRdist pipeline. In a later analysis, every TCR beta chain was defined by the combination of its CDR3 amino acid sequence and its V-gene family, and reads without a unique V-gene family were dropped. A later analysis removed 592 highly shared, low-generation-probability nucleotide sequences to deal with suspected cross-contamination and a sequencing artifact. In a later analysis, a clonal expansion index for each public chain was calculated from normalized within-repertoire ranks of inferred template counts. A later analysis computed generation probabilities with a VDJ recombination model fitted to out-of-frame rearrangements, and checked the results against IGoR. In a later analysis, TCR-TCR, TCR-HLA and TCR-CMV co-occurrence was scored with hypergeometric tests, and a repertoire-size bias correction was applied to TCR pairs. A later analysis estimated false discovery rates by permuting HLA or CMV assignments 20 times. A later analysis grouped co-occurring TCRs with DBSCAN, adding TCRdist sequence similarity when clustering within HLA-allele-positive subsets. For co-occurrence clustering, repertoires with fewer than 30,000 or more than 120,000 public chains were excluded, along with roughly 5 repertoires with anomalous nucleotide sharing. Sourced from immuneACCESS, this table was stored by TCRdb with only in-frame sequences that have V and J called. A share of the clones is absent; for the studies checked, an unresolved V gene accounts for under half, and the remainder has no known explanation. The V and J calls and clone size are taken from that table; D and trimming were inferred from the DNA. The sample records 150,000 to 190,000 clones, approximately 81% of which are singletons. The top ten clonotypes cover approximately 1.3% of the sample.

Concerning this clone itself: This clone's antigen is unknown. The input lacks base qualities; no much larger clone sits a single base away.

The cohort comprised 710 or so healthy bone marrow donors. Cohort members were all nominally healthy when sampled, although unrecorded immune exposures were likely present. The donor tested CMV seronegative, placing the donor among the 352 seronegative members of the cohort. Every donor gave a peripheral blood sample, and the peripheral blood mononuclear cells from that sample were used for TCR beta sequencing. The Qiagen DNeasy Blood Extraction Kit was used to extract genomic DNA from the blood cell samples. Measured from the cysteine to the phenylalanine, the CDR3 is 14 residues long. The DNA shown is the 42-base CDR3, in frame from base 1. From a lookup of the germline V gene, CDR1 and CDR2 are SGHVS and FQNEAQ. V drops 1 base and J drops 3 bases, leaving 7 bases in between.

Sequencing was carried out using PBMCs. This sequence uses TRBV7-8 and TRBJ2-1; no D gene can be assigned with confidence. The sequence came from a man between 18 and 29 years old in good health and CMV-seronegative. The CDR3 region: CASSLVEIYNEQFF. The nucleotide sequence is given as TGTGCCAGCAGCTTAGTTGAGATCTACAATGAGCAGTTCTTC. The CDR3, completed at both ends by the reference TRBV7-8 and TRBJ2-1 genes, gives the full variable domain GAGVSQSPRYKVAKRGQDVALRCDPISGHVSLFWYQQALGQGPEFLTYFQNEAQLDKSGLPSDRFFAERPEGSVSTLKIQRTQQEDSAVYLCASSLVEIYNEQFFGPGTRLTVL.